This TCR beta chain was documented in a study of blood T cell repertoires in COVID-19. Background on the study: Nucleic acid was either cDNA or gDNA, and it came from T cells, B-cell-depleted T cells, or PBMCs.

Those enrolled in Seattle joined during active infection and were followed longitudinally afterward. TCRdb keeps only in-frame clones here, not all; method: immunoSEQ multiplex PCR. The table has over 90,000 clones, 74% seen once; the top ten hold 3% to 4.5%. The sample taken for sequencing was peripheral blood. This receptor was obtained from a man between 65 and 85 years old with COVID-19, enrolled during active disease.

CDR3 DNA: TGTGCCAGCAGCTTAGGGGCGGCTAACTATGGCTACACCTTC. Translated, it gives CASSLGAANYGYTF. J is TRBJ1-2 and V is TRBV5-4, with D maybe TRBD1 (5 bases). Trimming took off 2 bases at V and 0 bases at J, with 8 bases between the two ends. Germline CDR1 and CDR2: SGHNT and YYREEE (reference sequence). The CDR3 is made up of 14 amino acids.